Listed below are T cell receptor beta chains from one sample, sequenced in a study of graft-versus-host responses after intestinal transplantation. Assay used: immunoSEQ multiplex PCR; TCRdb lists only in-frame clones, some missing. The repertoire includes 75,000 to 100,000 clones, about four fifths of them detected once, and about a sixth sits in the top ten. Antigen specificity for these receptors is unknown. The material was unstimulated CD8+ T cells sorted from spleen or lymph node cells, obtained before intestinal transplant. These receptors all come from a human donor who received an intestinal transplant. The CDR3 runs from the conserved cysteine through the conserved F or W. The size of a clone is reported for some rows only, either as once, few or many, or as a class for expanded clones.

abundance: NA; v_gene: TRBV2; j_gene: TRBJ2-1; CDR3aa: CASSETPYEQFF
abundance: NA; v_gene: TRBV12-5; j_gene: TRBJ2-7; CDR3aa: CASGRPSTGTVLIYEQYF
abundance: once; v_gene: TRBV15; j_gene: TRBJ1-5; CDR3aa: CATSRDRLESNQPQHF
abundance: NA; v_gene: TRBV7-9; j_gene: TRBJ1-5; CDR3aa: CASSKDRETQPQHF
abundance: NA; v_gene: TRBV29-1; j_gene: TRBJ1-2; CDR3aa: CSVRDGTGDGHGYTF
abundance: NA; v_gene: TRBV4-2; j_gene: TRBJ2-5; CDR3aa: CASSPRTSGGEETQYF
abundance: NA; v_gene: TRBV5-6; j_gene: TRBJ2-1; CDR3aa: CASSLGHEQFF
abundance: once; v_gene: TRBV19; j_gene: TRBJ1-2; CDR3aa: CASSLKTGLIDGYTF
abundance: NA; v_gene: TRBV18; j_gene: TRBJ2-7; CDR3aa: CASSTPGQLFYEQYF
abundance: NA; v_gene: TRBV6-5; j_gene: TRBJ1-1; CDR3aa: CASTLTGRFNTEAFF
abundance: NA; v_gene: TRBV7-3; j_gene: TRBJ1-1; CDR3aa: CASSLTPGQPNTEAFF
abundance: NA; v_gene: TRBV28; j_gene: TRBJ2-7; CDR3aa: CASSSRTNSYEQYF
abundance: NA; v_gene: TRBV5-6; j_gene: TRBJ2-7; CDR3aa: CASSLGPLSYEQYF
abundance: NA; v_gene: TRBV5-1; j_gene: TRBJ2-3; CDR3aa: CATRAPSTDTQYF
abundance: NA; v_gene: TRBV27; j_gene: TRBJ2-2; CDR3aa: CASSPGLLGELFF
abundance: once; v_gene: TRBV6-5; j_gene: TRBJ2-7; CDR3aa: CASSLIYEQYF
abundance: NA; v_gene: TRBV5-6; j_gene: TRBJ2-3; CDR3aa: CASSLVEAGHSSTDTQYF
abundance: NA; v_gene: TRBV11-1; j_gene: TRBJ1-1; CDR3aa: CASSLGESEAFF
abundance: NA; v_gene: TRBV6-1; j_gene: TRBJ2-1; CDR3aa: CASSEAQLAGASSYNEQFF
abundance: NA; v_gene: TRBV15; j_gene: TRBJ2-1; CDR3aa: CATSRVWTSGTYNEQFF
abundance: NA; v_gene: TRBV6-6; j_gene: TRBJ2-7; CDR3aa: CASSFGTGLTYEQYF
abundance: NA; v_gene: TRBV4-1; j_gene: TRBJ2-1; CDR3aa: CASSQEWGTYYNEQFF
abundance: NA; v_gene: TRBV29-1; j_gene: TRBJ1-5; CDR3aa: CSVETGVDQPQHF
abundance: NA; v_gene: TRBV6-6; j_gene: TRBJ1-1; CDR3aa: CASSPGVHNTEAFF
abundance: NA; v_gene: TRBV28; j_gene: TRBJ2-7; CDR3aa: CASSLSGYEQYF
abundance: NA; v_gene: TRBV30; j_gene: TRBJ1-1; CDR3aa: CAWSTENTEAFF
abundance: NA; v_gene: TRBV10-2; j_gene: TRBJ2-5; CDR3aa: CASSSGEVQETQYF
abundance: once; v_gene: TRBV11-2; j_gene: TRBJ2-3; CDR3aa: CASSISGGDTDTQYF
abundance: NA; v_gene: TRBV9; j_gene: TRBJ2-7; CDR3aa: CASSHTGTNLRGQYF
abundance: NA; v_gene: TRBV29-1; j_gene: TRBJ1-1; CDR3aa: CSARTGFGITEAFF
abundance: NA; v_gene: TRBV30; j_gene: TRBJ2-7; CDR3aa: CAWIPGESEQYF
abundance: NA; v_gene: TRBV11-2; j_gene: TRBJ1-2; CDR3aa: CASSPEINYGYTF
abundance: NA; v_gene: TRBV13; j_gene: TRBJ2-7; CDR3aa: CASSLETGEAHLDYEQYF
abundance: NA; v_gene: TRBV7-3; j_gene: TRBJ2-3; CDR3aa: CASSQRDREVDTQYF
abundance: NA; v_gene: TRBV5-8; j_gene: TRBJ2-1; CDR3aa: CASSYCGTVYNEQFF
abundance: NA; v_gene: TRBV5-1; j_gene: TRBJ1-2; CDR3aa: CASSLATGSNGYTF
abundance: NA; v_gene: TRBV6-9; j_gene: TRBJ2-4; CDR3aa: CASSESPGQGNLPAKNIQYF
abundance: NA; v_gene: TRBV10-2; j_gene: TRBJ2-3; CDR3aa: CASSEGGLILDTQYF
abundance: NA; v_gene: TRBV4-1; j_gene: TRBJ2-7; CDR3aa: CASSQEISIQGFYEQYF
abundance: NA; v_gene: TRBV28; j_gene: TRBJ2-3; CDR3aa: CASSPGHTDTQYF
abundance: few; v_gene: TRBV6-1; j_gene: TRBJ1-3; CDR3aa: CASSPRDREGNTIYF
abundance: NA; v_gene: TRBV29-1; j_gene: TRBJ2-7; CDR3aa: CSVEDVGGGSYEQYF
abundance: NA; v_gene: TRBV30; j_gene: TRBJ2-3; CDR3aa: CAWNRLAGDTQYF
abundance: NA; v_gene: TRBV6-6; j_gene: TRBJ2-5; CDR3aa: CASSYSFSVQETQYF
abundance: NA; v_gene: TRBV21-1; j_gene: TRBJ2-3; CDR3aa: CASSDRPGGMDTQYF
abundance: NA; v_gene: TRBV5-6; j_gene: TRBJ2-1; CDR3aa: CASSSPQFNSYNEQFF
abundance: NA; v_gene: TRBV21-1; j_gene: TRBJ1-3; CDR3aa: CASSKGSVTIYF
abundance: NA; v_gene: TRBV28; j_gene: TRBJ2-5; CDR3aa: CASSLSRGLGQRGQETQYF
abundance: NA; v_gene: TRBV2; j_gene: TRBJ2-7; CDR3aa: CASSVSGSYEQYF